This is a list of T cell receptor beta chains from one sample in a study of shared clonotypes between healthy human individuals. The repertoire was sequenced with immunoSEQ multiplex PCR; TCRdb's copy has only in-frame clones and lacks some. The sample lists 2 million to 2.5 million clones, 95% occurring once. The material sequenced was naive CD4+ T cells sorted from blood. The receptor set was obtained from a man younger than 35 in good health. CDR3s include the opening cysteine and the closing phenylalanine or tryptophan. A D gene is named only where the DNA matches it firmly. Part of the rows lack a size; the others show once, few, many or a class for expanded clones.

cdr3_aa: CASSLARGYYNEQFF
cdr3_nt: TGTGCCAGCAGCTTAGCCAGAGGGTACTACAATGAGCAGTTCTTC
clone_size: .
j_call: TRBJ2-1
v_call: TRBV7-2
d_call: .

cdr3_aa: CASREGTPNQPQHF
cdr3_nt: TGTGCCAGCCGAGAGGGGACCCCCAATCAGCCCCAGCATTTT
clone_size: .
j_call: TRBJ1-5
v_call: TRBV19
d_call: .

cdr3_aa: CASNDWTNQPQHF
cdr3_nt: TGTGCCAGCAACGACTGGACAAATCAGCCCCAGCATTTT
clone_size: .
j_call: TRBJ1-5
v_call: TRBV6-6
d_call: .

cdr3_aa: CASSSAGGSYNEQFF
cdr3_nt: TGCGCCAGCAGTAGTGCGGGAGGGTCATACAATGAGCAGTTCTTC
clone_size: .
j_call: TRBJ2-1
v_call: TRBV5-1
d_call: TRBD2

cdr3_aa: CASSPTGTGEYGANVLTF
cdr3_nt: TGTGCCAGCAGCCCCACCGGGACAGGGGAATATGGGGCCAACGTCCTGACTTTC
clone_size: .
j_call: TRBJ2-6
v_call: TRBV5-6
d_call: TRBD1

cdr3_aa: CASSSGQVGNTIYF
cdr3_nt: TGTGCCAGCAGTTCGGGACAGGTGGGAAACACCATATATTTT
clone_size: .
j_call: TRBJ1-3
v_call: TRBV27
d_call: TRBD1

cdr3_aa: CASSEETARSGNTIYF
cdr3_nt: TGTGCCAGCAGTGAAGAGACAGCCCGCTCTGGAAACACCATATATTTT
clone_size: once
j_call: TRBJ1-3
v_call: TRBV2
d_call: .

cdr3_aa: CASSSGTGGILAEAFF
cdr3_nt: TGTGCCAGCAGCTCCGGGACAGGGGGCATTTTAGCTGAAGCTTTCTTT
clone_size: .
j_call: TRBJ1-1
v_call: TRBV5-4
d_call: TRBD1

cdr3_aa: CASSQLSSRRAFF
cdr3_nt: TGTGCCAGCAGCCAATTGTCTTCGCGCCGAGCTTTCTTT
clone_size: .
j_call: TRBJ1-1
v_call: TRBV14
d_call: .

cdr3_aa: CASSVGQERRAQHF
cdr3_nt: TGTGCCAGCAGTGTGGGACAGGAGCGTAGGGCCCAGCATTTT
clone_size: .
j_call: TRBJ1-5
v_call: TRBV6-1
d_call: TRBD1

cdr3_aa: CASSFDGSNQPQHF
cdr3_nt: TGCGCCAGCAGCTTCGACGGTAGCAATCAGCCCCAGCATTTT
clone_size: .
j_call: TRBJ1-5
v_call: TRBV5-1
d_call: .

cdr3_aa: CASTTGTQSNQPQHF
cdr3_nt: TGTGCCAGTACTACCGGGACACAAAGCAATCAGCCCCAGCATTTT
clone_size: .
j_call: TRBJ1-5
v_call: TRBV2
d_call: .

cdr3_aa: CASSASGNYNEQFF
cdr3_nt: TGTGCCAGCAGCGCTAGCGGGAACTACAATGAGCAGTTCTTC
clone_size: .
j_call: TRBJ2-1
v_call: TRBV7-2
d_call: TRBD2

cdr3_aa: CASSYSGGDTEAFF
cdr3_nt: TGTGCCAGCAGTTACTCTGGGGGCGACACTGAAGCTTTCTTT
clone_size: .
j_call: TRBJ1-1
v_call: TRBV6-6
d_call: .

cdr3_aa: CASSERWDSWNSPLHF
cdr3_nt: TGTGCCAGCAGTGAGCGCTGGGACAGCTGGAATTCACCCCTCCACTTT
clone_size: once
j_call: TRBJ1-6
v_call: TRBV6-1
d_call: TRBD1

cdr3_aa: CASSLAGQGAYGYTF
cdr3_nt: TGTGCCAGCAGCTTAGCGGGACAGGGGGCATATGGCTACACCTTC
clone_size: .
j_call: TRBJ1-2
v_call: TRBV7-9
d_call: TRBD1

cdr3_aa: CASSQAVRETQYF
cdr3_nt: TGCGCCAGCAGCCAAGCGGTTCGAGAGACCCAGTACTTC
clone_size: .
j_call: TRBJ2-5
v_call: TRBV4-1
d_call: .

cdr3_aa: CASSKPGSREQYF
cdr3_nt: TGTGCCAGTAGTAAGCCGGGGTCCCGCGAGCAGTACTTC
clone_size: .
j_call: TRBJ2-7
v_call: TRBV19
d_call: .

cdr3_aa: CASKQGSYNSPLHF
cdr3_nt: TGTGCCAGCAAGCAAGGATCCTATAATTCACCCCTCCACTTT
clone_size: .
j_call: TRBJ1-6
v_call: TRBV27
d_call: .

cdr3_aa: CASSEDVYEQYF
cdr3_nt: TGCGCCAGCAGTGAGGATGTCTACGAGCAGTACTTC
clone_size: .
j_call: TRBJ2-7
v_call: TRBV10-2
d_call: .

cdr3_aa: CASSYSGNSPLHF
cdr3_nt: TGTGCCAGCAGTTACTCGGGAAATTCACCCCTCCACTTT
clone_size: .
j_call: TRBJ1-6
v_call: TRBV6-5
d_call: .

cdr3_aa: CASSLDPGQGGTYEQYF
cdr3_nt: TGCGCCAGCAGCTTGGATCCCGGACAGGGGGGCACCTACGAGCAGTACTTC
clone_size: .
j_call: TRBJ2-7
v_call: TRBV5-1
d_call: TRBD1

cdr3_aa: CASSLDKNQPQHF
cdr3_nt: TGTGCCAGCAGCTTAGACAAAAATCAGCCCCAGCATTTT
clone_size: .
j_call: TRBJ1-5
v_call: TRBV7-8
d_call: .

cdr3_aa: CASSLAAASVSNEQYF
cdr3_nt: TGTGCCAGCAGCTTAGCCGCGGCGTCGGTGTCAAACGAGCAGTACTTC
clone_size: .
j_call: TRBJ2-7
v_call: TRBV7-9
d_call: .

cdr3_aa: CASNWGPNQPQHF
cdr3_nt: TGTGCCAGCAATTGGGGCCCTAATCAGCCCCAGCATTTT
clone_size: .
j_call: TRBJ1-5
v_call: TRBV28
d_call: .

cdr3_aa: CASSARRTPYNEQFF
cdr3_nt: TGTGCCAGCAGCGCAAGAAGGACTCCCTACAATGAGCAGTTCTTC
clone_size: .
j_call: TRBJ2-1
v_call: TRBV9
d_call: .

cdr3_aa: CASSMEGGSYEQYF
cdr3_nt: TGTGCCAGCAGTATGGAGGGGGGGTCCTACGAGCAGTACTTC
clone_size: once
j_call: TRBJ2-7
v_call: TRBV6-6
d_call: .

cdr3_aa: CASSLRTSARETQYF
cdr3_nt: TGTGCCAGCAGTCTCAGGACTAGCGCCCGGGAGACCCAGTACTTC
clone_size: .
j_call: TRBJ2-5
v_call: TRBV6-5
d_call: TRBD2

cdr3_aa: CASSSAPGQINTEAFF
cdr3_nt: TGCGCCAGCAGCTCCGCCCCGGGACAAATAAACACTGAAGCTTTCTTT
clone_size: .
j_call: TRBJ1-1
v_call: TRBV5-1
d_call: .

cdr3_aa: CASSPPNGNSPLHF
cdr3_nt: TGTGCCAGCAGCCCCCCGAACGGGAATTCACCCCTCCACTTT
clone_size: .
j_call: TRBJ1-6
v_call: TRBV7-2
d_call: .

cdr3_aa: CASSQDRTGANQPQHF
cdr3_nt: TGCGCCAGCAGCCAAGATCGGACAGGGGCAAATCAGCCCCAGCATTTT
clone_size: .
j_call: TRBJ1-5
v_call: TRBV4-1
d_call: TRBD1

cdr3_aa: CAWRTLTGMSETQYF
cdr3_nt: TGTGCCTGGAGGACCCTGACTGGGATGAGTGAGACCCAGTACTTC
clone_size: once
j_call: TRBJ2-5
v_call: TRBV30
d_call: .

cdr3_aa: CAISDRDLYEQYF
cdr3_nt: TGTGCCATCAGTGATAGGGACCTCTACGAGCAGTACTTC
clone_size: .
j_call: TRBJ2-7
v_call: TRBV10-3
d_call: .

cdr3_aa: CAISGTAGIRGRNTEAFF
cdr3_nt: TGTGCCATCAGTGGGACGGCCGGAATCAGGGGAAGGAACACTGAAGCTTTCTTT
clone_size: .
j_call: TRBJ1-1
v_call: TRBV10-3
d_call: .

cdr3_aa: CASSRRGQGFGPQHF
cdr3_nt: TGTGCCAGCAGTAGGCGGGGACAGGGGTTTGGGCCCCAGCATTTT
clone_size: .
j_call: TRBJ1-5
v_call: TRBV27
d_call: TRBD1

cdr3_aa: CASSPTTGAYEQYF
cdr3_nt: TGTGCCAGCTCACCTACGACAGGGGCCTACGAGCAGTACTTC
clone_size: .
j_call: TRBJ2-7
v_call: TRBV18
d_call: TRBD1

cdr3_aa: CASSLAQAGYNEQFF
cdr3_nt: TGCGCCAGCAGCCTAGCACAGGCGGGTTACAATGAGCAGTTCTTC
clone_size: once
j_call: TRBJ2-1
v_call: TRBV5-1
d_call: .

cdr3_aa: CASSLAVGEAFF
cdr3_nt: TGTGCCAGCAGCTTGGCGGTAGGGGAAGCTTTCTTT
clone_size: .
j_call: TRBJ1-1
v_call: TRBV5-4
d_call: .

cdr3_aa: CASSFTSNNEQFF
cdr3_nt: TGTGCCAGCAGCTTTACATCTAACAATGAGCAGTTCTTC
clone_size: .
j_call: TRBJ2-1
v_call: TRBV11-2
d_call: .

cdr3_aa: CASREAATWGNGYTF
cdr3_nt: TGTGCCAGCAGAGAAGCAGCCACATGGGGTAATGGCTACACCTTC
clone_size: .
j_call: TRBJ1-2
v_call: TRBV6-1
d_call: .

cdr3_aa: CASSDREGSQPQHF
cdr3_nt: TGCGCCAGCAGCGACAGGGAGGGATCCCAGCCCCAGCATTTT
clone_size: .
j_call: TRBJ1-5
v_call: TRBV5-1
d_call: TRBD1

cdr3_aa: CASSLPTLGYEQYF
cdr3_nt: TGCGCCAGCAGCTTACCTACCCTTGGCTACGAGCAGTACTTC
clone_size: .
j_call: TRBJ2-7
v_call: TRBV5-1
d_call: .

cdr3_aa: CASRPTEQLNQPQHF
cdr3_nt: TGTGCCAGCAGGCCAACGGAACAGCTCAATCAGCCCCAGCATTTT
clone_size: .
j_call: TRBJ1-5
v_call: TRBV6-6
d_call: .

cdr3_aa: CASTGLAGSLETQYF
cdr3_nt: TGTGCCAGCACCGGGCTAGCGGGGTCTTTGGAGACCCAGTACTTC
clone_size: once
j_call: TRBJ2-5
v_call: TRBV2
d_call: TRBD2

cdr3_aa: CASSQDRGGQQETQYF
cdr3_nt: TGCGCCAGCAGCCAAGATCGGGGAGGACAGCAAGAGACCCAGTACTTC
clone_size: once
j_call: TRBJ2-5
v_call: TRBV4-3
d_call: .

cdr3_aa: CASSPLSAAYEQYF
cdr3_nt: TGCGCCAGCAGCCCCCTATCAGCCGCCTACGAGCAGTACTTC
clone_size: .
j_call: TRBJ2-7
v_call: TRBV5-1
d_call: .

cdr3_aa: CASSIGDRAFYEQYF
cdr3_nt: TGTGCCAGTAGTATAGGGGACAGGGCCTTCTACGAGCAGTACTTC
clone_size: .
j_call: TRBJ2-7
v_call: TRBV19
d_call: TRBD1

cdr3_aa: CASSSTGKEQPQHF
cdr3_nt: TGTGCCAGCAGCTCTACAGGGAAAGAACAGCCCCAGCATTTT
clone_size: .
j_call: TRBJ1-5
v_call: TRBV7-2
d_call: .

cdr3_aa: CASSFRPSYEQYF
cdr3_nt: TGTGCCAGCAGCTTCAGGCCCTCCTACGAGCAGTACTTC
clone_size: once
j_call: TRBJ2-7
v_call: TRBV11-2
d_call: .

cdr3_aa: CASGAQLPTDTQYF
cdr3_nt: TGTGCTAGTGGGGCCCAACTCCCCACAGATACGCAGTATTTT
clone_size: .
j_call: TRBJ2-3
v_call: TRBV12-5
d_call: .